This record covers a single T cell receptor beta chain. Its matching antigen is unknown. This sample stems from a study of T cell responses to AZD1222 COVID-19 vaccine. The assay was immunoSEQ multiplex PCR, and TCRdb's table has in-frame clones only and misses some. The sample has 150,000 or so clones; over 90% are singletons. Study-level results: Nearly half of spike-specific TCRs reportedly target variant regions that are unmutated in the B.1.351 and B.1.1.7 variants.

Trimming left V 3 bases short and J 2 bases short, with 17 bases between. This CDR3 has 17 residues. Germline V lookup: CDR1 SGHRS, CDR2 YFSETQ. The TCR originated in an adult in good health. This sample comprised peripheral blood, obtained on day 0 of AZD1222 vaccination. The chain couples TRBV5-1 to TRBJ2-2, with D possibly TRBD2 on 6 matching bases. CDR3 protein: CASSSGSGDPNTGELFF. Written as DNA, the CDR3 is TGCGCCAGCAGCTCGGGGTCGGGAGACCCTAACACCGGGGAGCTGTTTTTT.